This T cell receptor beta chain comes out of a study of radiotherapy plus CTLA-4 blockade in lung cancer. Study as a whole: 18% of patients responded objectively, and about 30% achieved disease control. Study conclusions and caveats: According to reports, early shifts in blood T cell clones, alongside interferon-beta, forecast response most accurately. In blood, tumor-derived TCR clones expanded after radiotherapy plus ipilimumab.

In the case of this clone: Its antigen is not identified.

The method was immunoSEQ multiplex PCR; TCRdb's version includes in-frame clones alone and lacks a portion of them. The table lists roughly 120,000 clones, nearly 80% of them singletons, with about 5.2% in the top ten. J gave up 4 bases and V 0 bases, and 8 bases lay outside the gene matches. This CDR3 has 16 residues. Germline V gives CDR1 SGHRS, CDR2 YFSETQ. The study gave focal radiation plus ipilimumab CTLA-4 blockade to patients with chemo-refractory metastatic non-small-cell lung cancer. The input for sequencing was peripheral blood, taken from a patient treated with radiotherapy plus ipilimumab. The chain couples TRBV5-1 to TRBJ2-3, with TRBD1 matching over 7 bases. The receptor was isolated from a human donor with non-small cell lung cancer who had a partial response to radiotherapy plus ipilimumab. This chain's CDR3 is CASSLAGQRGADTQYF. CDR3 nucleotide sequence: TGCGCCAGCAGCTTGGCGGGACAGAGAGGGGCAGATACGCAGTATTTT.